This T cell receptor (beta chain) was captured in a study of CD8 T cells in Susac syndrome. Random hexamers were used to reverse transcribe the RNA input (roughly 0.5 to 1 ug). MiXCR was run by TCRdb on the immunoSEQ multiplex PCR reads, yielding one entry per CDR3 protein. The top ten clones hold 0.065% of a sample with 300,000 or so distinct CDR3 sequences, around 90% of them seen once. The length of the CDR3 is 15 residues. Germline V gene lookup returns CDR1 SGHDT and CDR2 YYEEEE. Between the trimmed V and J ends, which lost 0 bases and 1 base, there was a span of 10 bases. This sequence joins TRBV5-6 and TRBJ1-1, with D possibly TRBD1 on 5 matching bases. The sample was CD4+ T cells from PBMCs. This TCR derives from a human donor with multiple sclerosis. CDR3 loop: CASSLVGGGNTEAFF. The CDR3 DNA reads as TGTGCCAGCAGCTTGGTTGGGGGGGGGAACACTGAAGCTTTCTTT.